The 13 T cell receptor beta chains reported below all come from one sample, sequenced in a study of post-analysis software for immune sequencing data (dated by TCRdb to between 2014 and 2016). The paper as a whole reports these results and caveats: A handful of TRBV segments, including TRBV5-6, TRBV5-1 and TRBV20-1, were significantly more frequent in patients than controls.

Their antigens remain unidentified. The library was obtained by PCR. Sequenced on an Illumina HiSeq 2500. To reduce PCR and sequencing biases, unique molecular identifiers were built into the TCR beta cDNA libraries. The public reads were reprocessed in TCRdb via fastp at Q25 and MiXCR, keeping in-frame beta chains. Duplicate CDR3 protein sequences are folded into a single record with the most common DNA and genes. This sample lists approximately 400,000 distinct CDR3 sequences; around 33% were detected once. The leading ten clones occupy 13% of the sample. The sample consisted of blood. The receptors were sampled from a girl aged 5-17 years with multiple sclerosis.

The chain uses TRBV4-3 and TRBJ2-2; possible D gene TRBD1, 5 bases. In germline, CDR1 is LGHNA, CDR2 YSLEER. V lost 0 bases to trimming and J lost 3 bases, with 8 bases between them. The CDR3 is made up of 15 amino acids. The CDR3 is CASSQEGRDTGELFF. In DNA, the CDR3 is TGCGCCAGCAGCCAAGAGGGCAGGGACACCGGGGAGCTGTTTTTT.

This clonotype was detected a few times. V gene TRBV7-2 combines with J gene TRBJ2-3; unclear D gene. The CDR3 length is 13 residues. The germline V gene has CDR1 SGHTA and CDR2 FQGNSA. Trimming removed 4 bases from V and 2 bases from J, with 7 bases in between. The CDR3 protein is CASSSQFTDTQYF. The CDR3 DNA reads as TGTGCCAGCAGCTCCCAATTCACAGATACGCAGTATTTT.

The V gene is TRBV3-1, the J gene TRBJ1-1; D might be TRBD1 (5 bases). CDR1 is LGHDT, CDR2 YNNKEL, per germline (reference sequence). This CDR3 spans 13 amino acids. The ends were cut back, 6 bases at V and 6 bases at J, with 14 bases in the middle. The CDR3 DNA is TGTGCCAGCAGACCGGGCCCGGGGGCTGAAGCTTTCTTT. This encodes CASRPGPGAEAFF. The variable domain in full, with the rest retrieved from reference TRBV3-1 and TRBJ1-1, is DTAVSQTPKYLVTQMGNDKSIKCEQNLGHDTMYWYKQDSKKFLKIMFSYNNKELIINETVPNRFSPKSPDKAHLNLHINSLELGDSAVYFCASRPGPGAEAFFGQGTRLTVV.

This clonotype was counted only a few times. CDR3 region: CASSPRGANTGELFF. Written as DNA, the CDR3 is TGTGCCAGCAGCCCCAGGGGGGCGAACACCGGGGAGCTGTTTTTT. This chain connects TRBV7-3 to TRBJ2-2; a possible D gene is TRBD1 (7 bases). Trimming pared 5 bases from V and 0 bases from J, leaving 10 bases between. The germline gives CDR1 SGHTA, CDR2 FQGTGA. This CDR3 comprises 15 residues. The variable domain in full, completed from reference TRBV7-3 and TRBJ2-2, reads GAGVSQTPSNKVTEKGKYVELRCDPISGHTALYWYRQSLGQGPEFLIYFQGTGAADDSGLPNDRFFAVRPEGSVSTLKIQRTERGDSAVYLCASSPRGANTGELFFGEGSRLTVL.

The J gene is TRBJ1-1, the V gene TRBV6-5; 7 bases line up with TRBD1. V trimming: 2 bases; J trimming: 4 bases; junction bases outside the gene matches: 7. Germline V gene data show CDR1 as MNHEY and CDR2 as SVGAGI. The CDR3 is made up of 15 amino acids. CDR3 region: CASSYRGAGGTEAFF. The CDR3 region has the DNA TGTGCCAGCAGTTACAGGGGGGCAGGGGGCACTGAAGCTTTCTTT.

This clonotype was found a few times. The rearrangement joins TRBV7-9 to TRBJ2-5; perhaps TRBD1 as D (5 bases). Germline values: CDR1 SEHNR, CDR2 FQNEAQ (reference sequence). This CDR3 has 15 amino acids. V was clipped by 5 bases and J by 1 base, with 14 bases between them. CDR3 protein: CASSPRKTAQETQYF. The CDR3 nucleotides are TGTGCCAGCAGCCCGCGCAAGACAGCCCAAGAGACCCAGTACTTC.

The V gene is TRBV18, the J gene TRBJ2-3; D unclear. Trimming took off 2 bases at V and 5 bases at J, with 5 bases between the two ends. The CDR3 spans 12 residues. The V gene's germline CDR1 is KGHSH and CDR2 LQKENI. The CDR3 reads CASSPLQDTQYF. Here the CDR3 DNA reads TGTGCCAGCTCACCATTACAAGATACGCAGTATTTT.

DNA of the CDR3: TGTGCCAGCAGCGTAGAGTCCCAGCCCACAGATACGCAGTATTTT. Its protein product is CASSVESQPTDTQYF. V is TRBV9 and J is TRBJ2-3; no firm D call. The CDR3 sequence is 15 residues long. V was cut by 0 bases and J by 2 bases, with 10 bases left in between. Germline loops: CDR1 SGDLS, CDR2 YYNGEE.

There are a few counts of this clonotype. V and J are TRBV11-2 and TRBJ2-7; D is perhaps TRBD1 (5 bases). V lost 7 bases to trimming and J lost 7 bases, with 20 bases between them. Looked up from germline, CDR1 is SGHAT and CDR2 is FQNNGV. This CDR3 spans 14 amino acids. The CDR3 DNA reads as TGTGCCAGCACCTTTTTAGGGGTTTTGGGTGAGCAGTACTTC. Translated: CASTFLGVLGEQYF. Variable domain in full (rest from reference TRBV11-2 and TRBJ2-7): EAGVAQSPRYKIIEKRQSVAFWCNPISGHATLYWYQQILGQGPKLLIQFQNNGVVDDSQLPKDRFSAERLKGVDSTLKIQPAKLEDSAVYLCASTFLGVLGEQYFGPGTRLTVT.

The chain employs TRBV6-2 or TRBV6-3 and TRBJ2-2, with D unresolved. The CDR3 totals 12 residues. Trimming pared 8 bases from V and 7 bases from J, leaving 11 bases between. From germline, CDR1 is MNHEY and CDR2 SVGEGT. For the CDR3, the DNA is TGTGCCAGCTCAGATCAGAGCGGGGAGCTGTTTTTT. Translation: CASSDQSGELFF.

The J gene is TRBJ2-1, the V gene TRBV27, with 11 bases fitting TRBD1. The V and J ends lost 8 bases and 9 bases, in that order; junction bases with no gene match: 15. The V gene's germline CDR1 is MNHEY and CDR2 SMNVEV (reference sequence). The CDR3 extends over 16 amino acids. The CDR3 region has the DNA TGTGCCAGCTATCAAACCGGGACAGGGGGGTTCGGTGAGCAGTTCTTC. Translation gives CASYQTGTGGFGEQFF.

This clonotype showed up just a few times. The V gene is TRBV7-6, the J gene TRBJ2-7; 8 bases line up with TRBD2. CDR1 SGHVS and CDR2 FNYEAQ come from the germline V gene. V was clipped by 4 bases and J by 1 base; unmatched bases: 3. This CDR3 spans 14 amino acids. The CDR3 here is CASSSTSGSYEQYF. CDR3 bases: TGTGCCAGCAGCTCCACTAGCGGATCCTACGAGCAGTACTTC. The whole variable domain, remainder taken from reference TRBV7-6 and TRBJ2-7, is GAGVSQSPRYKVTKRGQDVALRCDPISGHVSLYWYRQALGQGPEFLTYFNYEAQQDKSGLPNDRFSAERPEGSISTLTIQRTEQRDSAMYRCASSSTSGSYEQYFGPGTRLTVT.

This chain links TRBV24-1 with TRBJ1-5; D unclear. The CDR3 runs to 12 residues. CDR1 is KGHDR and CDR2 is SFDVKD in the germline V gene. The V gene lost 4 bases and the J gene lost 7 bases, with 7 bases spanning the gap. Here the CDR3 DNA reads TGTGCCACCAGTGAACAAAGCCAGCCCCAGCATTTT. Protein: CATSEQSQPQHF.